This TCR beta chain originates from a study of OX40 agonist ivuxolimab in advanced cancers. With respect to the entire study: The costimulatory receptor OX40 (CD134) was targeted by ivuxolimab, a fully human IgG2 agonistic monoclonal antibody. Intravenous ivuxolimab was administered to patients every 2 weeks at six dose levels: 0.01, 0.1, 0.3, 1.5, 3 and 10 mg/kg. The paper describes the monotherapy dose-escalation part (N of about 55 patients) of the phase I trial of ivuxolimab. Peripheral TCRbeta sequencing was intended to test whether TCR sequence diversity was altered and clonal T-cell expansion was caused by ivuxolimab. Prior anti-PD-1, anti-PD-L1 or anti-CTLA-4 therapy was permitted, and less than 45% of dose-escalation patients had received checkpoint inhibitors. Partial responses occurred in three dose-escalation patients: two with cutaneous melanoma and one with hepatocellular carcinoma. In the dose-escalation cohort, more than 75% of patients were male, and the mean age was around 60 years, with a range of roughly 20 to 85. Of the roughly 54 patients in dose escalation, 19 had hepatocellular carcinoma, approximately 15 had melanoma, 9 had renal cell carcinoma and 9 had head and neck cancer. The research as a whole found: Low levels of normalized T-cell clonal expansion were also shown by some nonresponding patients. After ivuxolimab, CD8+ T cells had more expanded clones than CD4+ T cells on average. At doses of 0.1 to 3.0 mg/kg, clonal expansion of both CD4+ and CD8+ blood T cells was observed from baseline to week 6. In the 0.1-3.0 mg/kg groups, partial responders were among the patients with the lowest normalized peripheral clonal expansion, particularly in CD8+ T cells. The antigen specificity of the peripheral T cells that underwent clonal expansion was not determined.

Genomic DNA was extracted from sorted cells for sequencing of the TCRbeta CDR3 region. TCRbeta CDR3 regions were sequenced using the immunoSEQ Assay. TCRdb mirrors the immuneACCESS table, restricted to in-frame sequences. Some clones are absent from its copies; in checked studies, under half trace to an unresolved V gene, and the reason for the others is unknown. In all, the sample holds roughly 81,000 clones, and 80% to 90% of those were seen once. The ten largest clones represent roughly 5.5% of the sample. The trial excluded patients who had a history of autoimmune disease or were on systemic immunosuppression. Peripheral blood for TCR sequencing was drawn from every dose cohort at baseline, at cycle 4 day 1 and at cycle 7 day 1. Samples came from an open-label, multicenter, first-in-human phase I dose-escalation trial of ivuxolimab. Adults with locally advanced or metastatic melanoma, renal cell carcinoma, hepatocellular carcinoma or head and neck squamous cell carcinoma were enrolled in the trial. Before TCR sequencing, CD4+ and CD8+ T cells were separately sorted from peripheral blood.

Of note for this clone: Its antigen remains unidentified. No base-level quality is on record; no much larger clone is a single base apart.

From the cysteine up to the phenylalanine, the CDR3 has a length of 16 residues. The sequence is cut down to CDR3 DNA, 48 bases in frame from base 1. At the junction V is shortened by 5 bases and J by 2 bases; bases outside the gene matches: 6. In the germline V gene, CDR1 corresponds to LGHNA and CDR2 to YNFKEQ. This specimen was CD4+ or CD8+ T cells sorted from blood, taken in a trial of the OX40 agonist ivuxolimab. The chain joins TRBV4-2 to TRBJ2-3, and 11 junctional nucleotides match TRBD2. This clonotype was obtained from an adult with an advanced solid tumor such as melanoma, head and neck, liver or kidney cancer. CDR3 protein: CASSSRLAGNTDTQYF. Read as DNA, the sequence is TGTGCCAGCAGCTCACGACTAGCGGGGAACACAGATACGCAGTATTTT.